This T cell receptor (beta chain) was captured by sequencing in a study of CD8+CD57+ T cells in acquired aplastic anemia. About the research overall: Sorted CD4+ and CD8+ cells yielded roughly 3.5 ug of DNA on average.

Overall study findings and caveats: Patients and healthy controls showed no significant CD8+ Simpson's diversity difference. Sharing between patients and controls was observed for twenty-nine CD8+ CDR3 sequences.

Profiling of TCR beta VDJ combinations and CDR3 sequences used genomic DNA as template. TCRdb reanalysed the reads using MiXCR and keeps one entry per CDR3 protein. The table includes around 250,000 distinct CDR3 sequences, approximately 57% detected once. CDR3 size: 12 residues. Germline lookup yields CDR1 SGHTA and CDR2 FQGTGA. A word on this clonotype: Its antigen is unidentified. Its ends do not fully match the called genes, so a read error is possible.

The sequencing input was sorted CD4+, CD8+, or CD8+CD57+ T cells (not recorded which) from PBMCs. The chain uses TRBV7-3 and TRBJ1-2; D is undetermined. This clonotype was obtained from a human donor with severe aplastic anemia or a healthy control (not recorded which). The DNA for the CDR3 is TGTGCCGGCAGCTTAGATGGCTATGGCTACACCTTC. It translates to CAGSLDGYGYTF.